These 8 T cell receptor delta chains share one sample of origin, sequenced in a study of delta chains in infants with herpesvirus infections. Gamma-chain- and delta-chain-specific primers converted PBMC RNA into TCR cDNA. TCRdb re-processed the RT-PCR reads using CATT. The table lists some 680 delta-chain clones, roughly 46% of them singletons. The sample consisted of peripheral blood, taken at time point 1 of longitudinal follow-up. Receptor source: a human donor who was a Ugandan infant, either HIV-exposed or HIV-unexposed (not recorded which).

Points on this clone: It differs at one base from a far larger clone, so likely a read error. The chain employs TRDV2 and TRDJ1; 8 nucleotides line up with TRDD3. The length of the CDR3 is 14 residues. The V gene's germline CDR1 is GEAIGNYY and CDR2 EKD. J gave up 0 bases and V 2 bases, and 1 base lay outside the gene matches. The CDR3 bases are TGTGCCTGTGACAGACTGGGGGACACCGATAAACTCATCTTT. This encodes CACDRLGDTDKLIF.

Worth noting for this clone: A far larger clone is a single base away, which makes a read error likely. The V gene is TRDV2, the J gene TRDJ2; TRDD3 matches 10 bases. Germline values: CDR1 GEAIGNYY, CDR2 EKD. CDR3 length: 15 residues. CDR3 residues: CACDILGDLTAQPFF. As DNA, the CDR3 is TGTGCCTGTGACATACTGGGGGATTTGACAGCACAACCCTTCTTT.

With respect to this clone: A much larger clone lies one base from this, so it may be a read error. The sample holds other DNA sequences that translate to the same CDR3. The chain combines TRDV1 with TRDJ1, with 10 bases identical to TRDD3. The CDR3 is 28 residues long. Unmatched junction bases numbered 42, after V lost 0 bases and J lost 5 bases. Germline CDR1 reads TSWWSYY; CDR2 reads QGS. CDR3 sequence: CALGELIGLPFLVASLGDPSCPTDKLIF. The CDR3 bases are TGTGCTCTTGGGGAACTCATCGGGCTCCCCTTCCTAGTCGCCTCACTGGGGGATCCCTCGTGCCCCACTGATAAACTCATCTTT.

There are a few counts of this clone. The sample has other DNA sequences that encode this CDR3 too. The CDR3 protein is CALGELFPTVLGFAYTDKLIF. The DNA for the CDR3 is TGTGCTCTTGGGGAACTCTTCCCTACCGTACTGGGATTCGCCTACACCGATAAACTCATCTTT. This chain connects TRDV1 to TRDJ1; TRDD3 is a possible D gene (6 bases). The V gene's germline CDR1 is TSWWSYY and CDR2 QGS. The CDR3 is 21 amino acids. V lost 0 bases and J lost 0, with 26 bases in between.

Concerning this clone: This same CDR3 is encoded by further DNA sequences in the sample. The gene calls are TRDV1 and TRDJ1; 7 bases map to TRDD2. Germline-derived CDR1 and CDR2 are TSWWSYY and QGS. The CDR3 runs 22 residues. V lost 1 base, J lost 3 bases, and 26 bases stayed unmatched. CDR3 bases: TGTGCTCTTGGGGAACCAAGAGCTTTCCTACACTACACGGGGGGGCCATCCGATAAACTCATCTTT. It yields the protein CALGEPRAFLHYTGGPSDKLIF.

For the CDR3, the DNA is TGTGCCTGTGACACCGTTGAAGGCTCACCGACGGGAAACTCCTGGGACACCCGACAGATGTTTTTC. Residues: CACDTVEGSPTGNSWDTRQMFF. The chain recombines TRDV2 with TRDJ3; D gene ambiguous. Trimming pared 0 bases from V and 0 bases from J, leaving 23 bases between. In germline, CDR1 is GEAIGNYY, CDR2 EKD. This CDR3 spans 22 amino acids.

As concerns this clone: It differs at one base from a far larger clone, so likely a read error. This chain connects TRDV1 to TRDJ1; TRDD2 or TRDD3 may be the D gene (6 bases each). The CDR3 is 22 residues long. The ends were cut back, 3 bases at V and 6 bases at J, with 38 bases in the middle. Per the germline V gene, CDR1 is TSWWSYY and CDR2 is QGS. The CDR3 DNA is TGTGCTCTTGGGGACCGGGGGCCTTCCGTACCGTTTACTGGGCCCCAGTCCTATAAACTCATCTTT. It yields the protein CALGDRGPSVPFTGPQSYKLIF.

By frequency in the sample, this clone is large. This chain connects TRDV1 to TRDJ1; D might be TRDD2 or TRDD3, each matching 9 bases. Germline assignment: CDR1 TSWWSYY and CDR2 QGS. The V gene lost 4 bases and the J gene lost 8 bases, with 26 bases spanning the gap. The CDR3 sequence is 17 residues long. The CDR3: CALGGIPSYGGYLKLIF. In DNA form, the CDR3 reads TGTGCTCTTGGGGGCATTCCTTCCTACGGGGGATACCTAAAACTCATCTTT.